This T cell receptor (beta chain) derives from a study of OX40 agonist ivuxolimab in advanced cancers. Describing the broader study: Ivuxolimab, which targeted the costimulatory receptor OX40 (CD134), was an agonistic, fully human IgG2 monoclonal antibody. Among the roughly 50 dose-escalation patients, around 20 had hepatocellular carcinoma, about 15 melanoma, 9 renal cell carcinoma and 9 head and neck cancer. Peripheral TCRbeta sequencing aimed to test whether ivuxolimab altered TCR sequence diversity and caused clonal T-cell expansion. Intravenous ivuxolimab was administered to patients every 2 weeks at six dose levels: 0.01, 0.1, 0.3, 1.5, 3 and 10 mg/kg. The paper covers the monotherapy dose-escalation part of the phase I ivuxolimab trial, which included N of about 50 patients. Partial responses occurred in three dose-escalation patients, of whom one had hepatocellular carcinoma and two had cutaneous melanoma. In the dose-escalation cohort, approximately 83% of patients were male, and the mean age was roughly 60 years with a range of roughly 20 to 79. Patients were allowed to have had prior anti-PD-1, anti-PD-L1 or anti-CTLA-4 therapy, and 30% to 40% of the dose-escalation patients had previously received checkpoint inhibitors. What the research found in general, with its limitations: Which antigens the clonally expanded peripheral T cells were specific for was not determined. Low levels of normalized T-cell clonal expansion were also seen in some patients who did not respond. Partial responders in the 0.1-3.0 mg/kg groups had among the lowest normalized peripheral clonal expansion, especially among CD8+ T cells. Clonal expansion of both CD4+ and CD8+ blood T cells was observed from baseline to week 6 at doses 0.1 to 3.0 mg/kg. After ivuxolimab, CD8+ T cells had more expanded clones than CD4+ T cells on average.

Regarding this clone: This receptor's antigen is unknown. The input lacks base qualities; no much larger clone sits a single base away.

Unmatched junction bases come to 6, with V trimmed by 4 bases and J by 5 bases. The CDR3 runs 15 amino acids, cysteine and phenylalanine included. The only DNA kept is the CDR3, 45 bases in frame from the first base. CDR1 and CDR2, per the germline V gene, are SGHRS and YFSETQ. The trial excluded patients who had a history of autoimmune disease or who were on systemic immunosuppression. Peripheral blood for TCR sequencing was collected from all dose cohorts at baseline, on cycle 4 day 1, and on cycle 7 day 1. The samples were drawn from a first-in-human, open-label, multicenter phase I dose-escalation trial of ivuxolimab. Adults with locally advanced or metastatic melanoma, renal cell, hepatocellular, or head and neck squamous cell carcinoma were enrolled in the trial. Before TCR sequencing, CD4+ T cells and CD8+ T cells from peripheral blood were sorted into separate populations. For sequencing of the TCRbeta CDR3 region, genomic DNA was extracted from the sorted cells. The immunoSEQ Assay was used for sequencing of TCRbeta CDR3 regions. TCRdb's version of the immuneACCESS table is confined to in-frame rearrangements and falls short of the full clone set. An unresolved V gene accounts for under half of the shortfall where checked; the remainder is of unknown origin. Present in this sample are tens of thousands of clones, roughly nine tenths of which were seen just once. The ten largest account for approximately 26% of the sample.

The receptor comes from an adult with an advanced solid tumor such as melanoma, head and neck, liver or kidney cancer. The sample here was CD4+ or CD8+ T cells sorted from blood, taken in a trial of the OX40 agonist ivuxolimab. Recombination linked TRBV5-1 to TRBJ2-2; TRBD1 aligns with 9 central bases. The nucleotide sequence reads TGCGCCAGCAGCGCAACAGGGGGCGCAACCGGGGAGCTGTTTTTT. Translated, it gives CASSATGGATGELFF.